Listed here is a single TCR beta chain. Libraries were prepared by immunoSEQ multiplex PCR; TCRdb keeps only in-frame clonotypes and omits some of them. The sample contains roughly 230,000 clones, roughly 80% of which appear only once. The sample belongs to a study of blood T cell repertoires in COVID-19. Study as a whole: Samples of COVID-19 (acute and convalescent) were obtained from the United States, Italy and Spain.

Germline trimming cut 2 bases from V and 2 bases from J; bases unmatched to any gene: 8. The CDR3 covers 16 residues. Germline assignment: CDR1 SEHNR and CDR2 FQNEAQ (reference sequence). The clonotype was recovered from a man aged 45-65 years with active or convalescent COVID-19. The sample comprised peripheral blood. This chain connects TRBV7-9 to TRBJ1-2; 7 bases line up with TRBD1. Written as DNA, the CDR3 is TGTGCCAGCAGCTTATCGGCGGGCAGGGGGAACTATGGCTACACCTTC. Its translation: CASSLSAGRGNYGYTF.